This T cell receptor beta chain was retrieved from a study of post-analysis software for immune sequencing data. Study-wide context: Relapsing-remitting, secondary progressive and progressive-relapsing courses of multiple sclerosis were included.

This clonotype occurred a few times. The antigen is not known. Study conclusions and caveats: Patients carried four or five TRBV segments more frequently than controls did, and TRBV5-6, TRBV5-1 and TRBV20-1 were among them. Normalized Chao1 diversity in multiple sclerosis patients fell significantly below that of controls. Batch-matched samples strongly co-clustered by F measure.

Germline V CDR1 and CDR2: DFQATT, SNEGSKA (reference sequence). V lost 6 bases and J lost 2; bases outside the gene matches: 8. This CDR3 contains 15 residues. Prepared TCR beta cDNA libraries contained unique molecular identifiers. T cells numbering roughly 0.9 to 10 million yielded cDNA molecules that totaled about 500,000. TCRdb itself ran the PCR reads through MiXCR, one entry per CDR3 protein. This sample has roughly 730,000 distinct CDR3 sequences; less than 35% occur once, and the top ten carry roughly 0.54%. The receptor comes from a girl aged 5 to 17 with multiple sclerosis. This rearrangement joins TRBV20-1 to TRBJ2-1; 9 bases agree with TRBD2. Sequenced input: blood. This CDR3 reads CSAPRAGGPYNEQFF. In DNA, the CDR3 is TGCAGTGCCCCCCGGGCGGGAGGGCCCTACAATGAGCAGTTCTTC.